The T cell receptor (beta chain) under discussion was sequenced for a study of shared clonotypes between healthy human individuals. The CDR3 extends over 15 amino acids. The V end lost 6 bases, the J end lost 2 bases, and 14 bases lay between the germline ends. Looked up from germline, CDR1 is MNHEY and CDR2 is SVGAGI. Libraries were prepared by immunoSEQ multiplex PCR; TCRdb keeps only in-frame clonotypes and omits some of them. The repertoire holds roughly 2.5 million clones, with just over 90% as singletons. The specimen was naive CD4+ T cells sorted from blood. Described subset: CD45RA+ positively selected. V and J are TRBV6-5 and TRBJ1-5, with D possibly TRBD1 on 6 matching bases. The clonotype originates from a man aged 18 to 35 in good health. This CDR3 reads CASRPAGGGNQPQHF. The CDR3 DNA reads TGTGCCAGCAGGCCCGCGGGGGGCGGCAATCAGCCCCAGCATTTT.